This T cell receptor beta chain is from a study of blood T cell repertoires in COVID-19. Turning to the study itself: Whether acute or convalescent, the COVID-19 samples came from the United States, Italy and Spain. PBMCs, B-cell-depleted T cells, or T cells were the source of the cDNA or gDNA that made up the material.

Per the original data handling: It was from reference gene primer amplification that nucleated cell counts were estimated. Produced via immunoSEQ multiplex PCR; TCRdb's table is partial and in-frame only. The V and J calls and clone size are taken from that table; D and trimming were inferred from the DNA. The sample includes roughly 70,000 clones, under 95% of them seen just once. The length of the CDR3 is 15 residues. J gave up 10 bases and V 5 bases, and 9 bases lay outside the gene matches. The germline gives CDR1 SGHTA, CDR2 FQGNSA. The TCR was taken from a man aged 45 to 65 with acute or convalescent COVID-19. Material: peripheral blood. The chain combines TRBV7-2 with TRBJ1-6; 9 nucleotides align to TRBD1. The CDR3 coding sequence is TGTGCCAGCAGCACGCCCGGGACAGGGCGATCACCCCTCCACTTT. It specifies CASSTPGTGRSPLHF.